This T cell receptor (beta chain) was sequenced for a study of blood T cell repertoires in COVID-19. Overall study: COVID-19 samples, acute and convalescent, were from the United States, Italy and Spain. T cells, B-cell-depleted T cells, or PBMCs provided the cDNA or gDNA that served as material.

Generated by immunoSEQ multiplex PCR, the TCRdb table keeps only in-frame clones and is missing some. Among around 270,000 clones, about four fifths were seen once, and the ten largest hold roughly 14%. The V segment lost 3 bases and the J segment 5 bases; nucleotides outside the gene matches: 8. This CDR3 has 17 amino acids. CDR1 and CDR2 (germline): LNHDA, SQIVND (reference sequence). Sequenced sample: peripheral blood. This TCR was sampled from a person between 70 and 80 years old with COVID-19, enrolled during active disease. This rearrangement joins TRBV19 to TRBJ2-2, with 11 bases matching TRBD2. CDR3 coding DNA: TGTGCCAGTAGTATTGCTGGACTAGCGGGTGGTACCGGGGAGCTGTTTTTT. Amino acid sequence: CASSIAGLAGGTGELFF.